These T cell receptor beta chains were read from a single sample in a study of OX40 agonist ivuxolimab in advanced cancers. The method was immunoSEQ multiplex PCR; TCRdb's version includes in-frame clones alone and lacks a portion of them. The sample holds roughly 62,000 clones; 80% to 95% are singletons and the top ten take 0.62%. The material sequenced was CD4+ or CD8+ T cells sorted from blood, taken in a trial of the OX40 agonist ivuxolimab. These receptors all come from an adult with an advanced solid tumor such as melanoma, head and neck, liver or kidney cancer. Each CDR3 is given without its conserved first and last residue. Fields, in order: J gene, CDR3 length, V gene, D gene, CDR3 protein. A D gene is named only where the DNA matches it firmly.

>TRBJ1-1|10|TRBV11-2|NA
ASSLDGDVAF
>TRBJ2-6|18|TRBV4-1|TRBD2
ASSHVKGLALGAGANVLT
>TRBJ2-2|14|TRBV18|NA
ASSPNGPANTGELF
>TRBJ1-4|14|TRBV7-6|NA
ASSLGVPATNEKLF
>TRBJ1-2|16|TRBV23-1|TRBD1
ASSQTPPPPGQGDDYT
>TRBJ2-5|13|TRBV5-1|TRBD1
ASSQGQGFFKTQY
>TRBJ1-5|14|TRBV19|TRBD1
ASSLSGTGNNQPQH
>TRBJ1-5|11|TRBV9|NA
ASSFDGDQPQH
>TRBJ2-3|12|TRBV18|NA
ASSLTDSTDTQY
>TRBJ2-5|12|TRBV11-2|TRBD1
ASSPGQGEETQY
>TRBJ1-1|12|TRBV6-5|NA
ASSYGTGFTEAF
>TRBJ2-5|11|TRBV6-1|NA
ASSMRRQETQY
>TRBJ2-5|13|TRBV5-1|NA
ASSFSGKSQETQY
>TRBJ1-2|14|TRBV5-1|TRBD1
ASSLVGTGVHYGYT
>TRBJ2-1|14|TRBV7-9|TRBD1
ASSLSPTGAGNEQF
>TRBJ1-4|12|TRBV19|TRBD1
ASSINRGNEKLF